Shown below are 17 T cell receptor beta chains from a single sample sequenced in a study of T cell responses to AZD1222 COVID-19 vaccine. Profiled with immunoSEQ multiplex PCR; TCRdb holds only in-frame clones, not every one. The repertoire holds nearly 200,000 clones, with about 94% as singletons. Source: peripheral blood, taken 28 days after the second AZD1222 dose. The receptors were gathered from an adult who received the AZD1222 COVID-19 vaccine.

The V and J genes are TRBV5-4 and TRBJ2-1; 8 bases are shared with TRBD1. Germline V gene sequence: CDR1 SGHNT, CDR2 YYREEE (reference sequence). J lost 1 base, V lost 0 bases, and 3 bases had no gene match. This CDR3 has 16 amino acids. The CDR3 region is CASSLARDRSYNEQFF. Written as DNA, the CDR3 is TGTGCCAGCAGCTTGGCGCGGGACAGGTCCTACAATGAGCAGTTCTTC. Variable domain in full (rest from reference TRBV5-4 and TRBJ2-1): ETGVTQSPTHLIKTRGQQVTLRCSSQSGHNTVSWYQQALGQGPQFIFQYYREEENGRGNFPPRFSGLQFPNYSSELNVNALELDDSALYLCASSLARDRSYNEQFFGPGTRLTVL.

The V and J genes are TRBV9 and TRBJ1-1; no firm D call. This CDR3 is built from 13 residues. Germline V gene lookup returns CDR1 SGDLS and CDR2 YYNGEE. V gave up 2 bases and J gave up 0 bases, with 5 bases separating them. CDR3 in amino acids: CASSVSLNTEAFF. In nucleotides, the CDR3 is TGTGCCAGCAGCGTTTCTTTGAACACTGAAGCTTTCTTT.

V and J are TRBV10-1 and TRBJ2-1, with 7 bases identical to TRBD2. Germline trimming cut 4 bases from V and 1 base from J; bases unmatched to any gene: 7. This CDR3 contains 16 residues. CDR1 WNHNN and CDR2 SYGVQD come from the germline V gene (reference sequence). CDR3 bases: TGCGCCAGCAGTGCGAAGGGACTATCGTCCTACAATGAGCAGTTCTTC. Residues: CASSAKGLSSYNEQFF.

The CDR3 region has the DNA TGTGCCAGCAGAGCGGAGCCCGGAAACACCATATATTTT. Translation: CASRAEPGNTIYF. The rearrangement links TRBV6-5 to TRBJ1-3; D remains unclear. Trimming cost V 6 bases and J 4 bases, with 10 bases left between them. CDR1 and CDR2 from the germline V gene are MNHEY and SVGAGI. The CDR3 sequence is 13 residues long.

The CDR3 bases are TGTGCCAGCAGCCTGGGACTGCTGATTGGGGGGAGCAATCAGCCCCAGCATTTT. Translation gives CASSLGLLIGGSNQPQHF. This chain joins TRBV7-8 and TRBJ1-5, with D possibly being TRBD1 (5 bases). The V and J ends lost 5 bases and 1 base respectively, with 21 bases between them. The CDR3 contains 18 residues. The germline gives CDR1 SGHVS, CDR2 FQNEAQ.

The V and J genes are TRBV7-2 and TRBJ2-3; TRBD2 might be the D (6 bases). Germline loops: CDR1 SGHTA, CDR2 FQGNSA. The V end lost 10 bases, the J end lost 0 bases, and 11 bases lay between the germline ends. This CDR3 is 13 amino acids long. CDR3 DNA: TGTGCCACCGAGCGGGCAAGCACAGATACGCAGTATTTT. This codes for CATERASTDTQYF.

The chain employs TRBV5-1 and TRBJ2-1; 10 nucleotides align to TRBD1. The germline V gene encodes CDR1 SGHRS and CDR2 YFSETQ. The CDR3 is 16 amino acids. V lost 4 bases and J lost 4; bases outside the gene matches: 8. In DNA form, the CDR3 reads TGCGCCAGCAGCCGCACCGGGACAGGGGAATACAATGAGCAGTTCTTC. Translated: CASSRTGTGEYNEQFF.

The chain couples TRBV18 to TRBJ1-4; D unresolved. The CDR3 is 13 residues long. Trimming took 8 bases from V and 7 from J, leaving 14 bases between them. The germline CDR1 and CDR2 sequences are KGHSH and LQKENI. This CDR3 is CASKRGDPEKLFF. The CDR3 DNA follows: TGTGCCAGCAAACGCGGGGATCCTGAAAAACTGTTTTTT.

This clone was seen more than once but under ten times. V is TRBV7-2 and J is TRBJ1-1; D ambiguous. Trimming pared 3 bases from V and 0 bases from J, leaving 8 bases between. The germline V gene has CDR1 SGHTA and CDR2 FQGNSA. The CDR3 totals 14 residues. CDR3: CASSLQKLNTEAFF. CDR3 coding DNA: TGTGCCAGCAGCTTGCAGAAGTTGAACACTGAAGCTTTCTTT. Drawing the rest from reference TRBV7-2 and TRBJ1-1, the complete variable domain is GAGVSQSPSNKVTEKGKDVELRCDPISGHTALYWYRQSLGQGLEFLIYFQGNSAPDKSGLPSDRFSAERTGGSVSTLTIQRTQQEDSAVYLCASSLQKLNTEAFFGQGTRLTVV.

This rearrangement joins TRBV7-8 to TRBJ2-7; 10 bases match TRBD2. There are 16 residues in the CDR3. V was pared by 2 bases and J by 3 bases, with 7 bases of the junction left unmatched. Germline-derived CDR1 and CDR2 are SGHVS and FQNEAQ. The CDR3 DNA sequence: TGTGCCAGCAGCTTATCTTCTAGCGGGGGAAACTACGAGCAGTACTTC. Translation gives CASSLSSSGGNYEQYF.

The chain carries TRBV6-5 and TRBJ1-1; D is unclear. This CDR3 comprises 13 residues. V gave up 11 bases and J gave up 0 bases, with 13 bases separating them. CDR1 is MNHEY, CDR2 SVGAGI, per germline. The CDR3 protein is CALLAGVNTEAFF. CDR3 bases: TGTGCCCTACTAGCTGGCGTGAACACTGAAGCTTTCTTT.

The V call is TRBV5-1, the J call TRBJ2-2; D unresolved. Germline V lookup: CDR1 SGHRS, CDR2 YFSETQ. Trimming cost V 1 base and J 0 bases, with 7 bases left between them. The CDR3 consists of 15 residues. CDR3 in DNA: TGCGCCAGCAGCTTGCGCAGCTCGAACACCGGGGAGCTGTTTTTT. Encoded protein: CASSLRSSNTGELFF.

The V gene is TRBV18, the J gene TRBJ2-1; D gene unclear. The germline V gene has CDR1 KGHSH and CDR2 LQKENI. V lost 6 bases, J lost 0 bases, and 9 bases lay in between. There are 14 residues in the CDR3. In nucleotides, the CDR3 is TGTGCCAGCTCTTCCGAGAGCTCCTACAATGAGCAGTTCTTC. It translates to CASSSESSYNEQFF.

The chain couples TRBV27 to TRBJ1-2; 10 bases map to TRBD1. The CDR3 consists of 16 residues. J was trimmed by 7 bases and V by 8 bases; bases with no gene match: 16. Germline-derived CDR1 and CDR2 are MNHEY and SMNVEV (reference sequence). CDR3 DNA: TGTGCCAGCGCCCCTGGTATGCAGGGACAGGGGCTTGGCTACACCTTC. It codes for CASAPGMQGQGLGYTF.

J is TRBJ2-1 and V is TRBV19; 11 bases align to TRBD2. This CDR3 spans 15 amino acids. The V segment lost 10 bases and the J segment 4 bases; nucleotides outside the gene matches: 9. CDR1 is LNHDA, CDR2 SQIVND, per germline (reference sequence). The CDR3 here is CAKLPSGGTYNEQFF. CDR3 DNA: TGTGCCAAATTACCTAGCGGGGGGACGTACAATGAGCAGTTCTTC.

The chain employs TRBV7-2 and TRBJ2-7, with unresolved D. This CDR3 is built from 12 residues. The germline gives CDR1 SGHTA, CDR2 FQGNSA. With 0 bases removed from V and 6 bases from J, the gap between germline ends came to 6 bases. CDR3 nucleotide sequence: TGTGCCAGCAGCTTAGCGCTTCTCGAGCAGTACTTC. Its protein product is CASSLALLEQYF.

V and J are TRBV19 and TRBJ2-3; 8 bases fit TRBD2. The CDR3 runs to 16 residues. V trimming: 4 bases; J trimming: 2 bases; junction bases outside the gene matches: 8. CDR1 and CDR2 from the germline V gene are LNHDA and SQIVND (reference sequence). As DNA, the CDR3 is TGTGCCAGTAGTAGGGGGACTAGAAGGTCCACAGATACGCAGTATTTT. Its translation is CASSRGTRRSTDTQYF.